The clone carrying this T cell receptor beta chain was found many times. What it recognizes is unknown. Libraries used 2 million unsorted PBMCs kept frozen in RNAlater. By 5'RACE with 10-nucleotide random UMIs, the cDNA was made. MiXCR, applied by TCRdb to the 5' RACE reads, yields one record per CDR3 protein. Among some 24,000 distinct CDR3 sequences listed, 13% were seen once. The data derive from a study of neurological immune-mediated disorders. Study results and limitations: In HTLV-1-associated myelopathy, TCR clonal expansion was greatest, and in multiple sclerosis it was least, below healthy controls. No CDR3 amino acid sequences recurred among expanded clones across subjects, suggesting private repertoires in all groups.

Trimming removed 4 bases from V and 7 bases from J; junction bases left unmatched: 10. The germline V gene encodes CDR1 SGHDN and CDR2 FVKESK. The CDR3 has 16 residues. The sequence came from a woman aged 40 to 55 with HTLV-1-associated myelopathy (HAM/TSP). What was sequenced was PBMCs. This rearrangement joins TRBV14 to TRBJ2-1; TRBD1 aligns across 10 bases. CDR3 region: CASSRAGTGVWNEQFF. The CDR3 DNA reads TGTGCCAGCAGCCGAGCCGGGACAGGGGTGTGGAATGAGCAGTTCTTC.